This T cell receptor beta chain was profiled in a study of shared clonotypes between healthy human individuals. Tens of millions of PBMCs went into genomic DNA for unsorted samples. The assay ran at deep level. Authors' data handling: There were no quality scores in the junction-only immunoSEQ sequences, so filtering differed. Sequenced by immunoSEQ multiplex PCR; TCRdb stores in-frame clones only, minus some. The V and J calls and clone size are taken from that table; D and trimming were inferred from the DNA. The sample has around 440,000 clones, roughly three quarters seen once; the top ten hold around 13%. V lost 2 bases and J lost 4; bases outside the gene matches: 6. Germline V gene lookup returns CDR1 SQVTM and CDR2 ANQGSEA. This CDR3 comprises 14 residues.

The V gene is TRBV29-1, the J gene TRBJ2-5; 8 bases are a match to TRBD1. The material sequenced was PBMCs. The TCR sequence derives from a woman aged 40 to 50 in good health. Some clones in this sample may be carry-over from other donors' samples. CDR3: CSVETQGARETQYF. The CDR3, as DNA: TGCAGCGTTGAAACGCAGGGGGCTAGAGAGACCCAGTACTTC.